The 5 T cell receptor beta chains presented below share a single source sample, sequenced in a study of Ad26.COV2.S vaccination and SARS-CoV-2 variants. TCRdb's table, derived via immunoSEQ multiplex PCR, lists solely in-frame clones and lacks some. The sample records about 180,000 clones, around nine tenths being singletons. Sequenced here: peripheral blood, sampled after recovery from COVID-19. The receptors were gathered from a human donor who had recovered from COVID-19.

This chain joins TRBV19 and TRBJ2-7, with a possible D match to TRBD2 (6 bases). The CDR3 sequence is 16 residues long. The V end lost 5 bases, the J end lost 1 base, and 18 bases lay between the germline ends. Germline V gene sequence: CDR1 LNHDA, CDR2 SQIVND (reference sequence). CDR3 sequence: CASSGGGLQLSYEQYF. The CDR3, as DNA: TGTGCCAGTAGTGGGGGAGGACTCCAATTATCCTACGAGCAGTACTTC.

This chain connects TRBV3-1 (or the pseudogene TRBV3-2) to TRBJ2-3; the D is unclear. The V gene lost 3 bases and the J gene lost 5 bases, with 6 bases spanning the gap. Germline V CDR1 and CDR2: LGHDT, YNNKEL (reference sequence). The CDR3 extends over 12 amino acids. In DNA form, the CDR3 reads TGTGCCAGCAGCCATCGGGTAGATACGCAGTATTTT. Its translation: CASSHRVDTQYF.

This clone was picked up a small number of times. V and J are TRBV9 and TRBJ1-1; D uncertain. The length of the CDR3 is 13 residues. Germline V gene data show CDR1 as SGDLS and CDR2 as YYNGEE. V lost 1 base to trimming and J lost 6 bases, with 10 bases between them. The CDR3 is CASSVLGGAEAFF. CDR3 coding DNA: TGTGCCAGCAGCGTACTCGGTGGGGCTGAAGCTTTCTTT.

This chain joins TRBV5-4 and TRBJ2-3, with 7 bases that match TRBD2. CDR3 length equals 14 residues. Germline CDR1 SGHNT, CDR2 YYREEE (reference sequence). Trimming took 5 bases from V and 2 from J; bases not matched to a gene: 5. DNA for the CDR3: TGTGCCAGCAGTGCGGGGGTCTACACAGATACGCAGTATTTT. It specifies CASSAGVYTDTQYF.

This chain links TRBV5-1 with TRBJ2-1; D not certain. The CDR3 has 14 residues. The V gene's germline CDR1 is SGHRS and CDR2 YFSETQ. Trimming pared 2 bases from V and 6 bases from J, leaving 12 bases between. The CDR3 DNA is TGCGCCAGCAGCTTCACCGCTCACAGCAATGAGCAGTTCTTC. Encoded protein: CASSFTAHSNEQFF.